This TCR beta chain emerged from a study of blood T cell repertoires in COVID-19. In the authors' methods: Scientists estimated how many nucleated cells there were by amplifying reference gene primers. The data were produced by immunoSEQ multiplex PCR, yet TCRdb's version contains in-frame clones alone and is incomplete. V, J and clone size were drawn from that table, and D and trimming were deduced from the DNA. The sample includes about 240,000 clones, 86% seen only once; the top ten take 9% to 15%. Germline V lookup: CDR1 SGHRS, CDR2 YFSETQ. The V end was cut by 0 bases, the J end by 3 bases, with 15 bases between. The CDR3 consists of 16 residues.

Sequencing was carried out using peripheral blood. The source of this sequence is a man at least 80 years old with acute or convalescent COVID-19. This chain uses TRBV5-1 with TRBJ2-5; D is perhaps TRBD1 (6 bases). This CDR3 is CASSLATGFGEETQYF. The DNA of the CDR3 is TGCGCCAGCAGCTTGGCAACAGGGTTTGGTGAAGAGACCCAGTACTTC.